This T cell receptor beta chain was identified in a study of blood T cell repertoires in COVID-19. TCRdb's copy holds only in-frame clones and misses some; the assay was immunoSEQ multiplex PCR. This sample has about 270,000 clones, with about nine tenths found just once. The receptor comes from a woman aged 40 to 50 with acute COVID-19. The sequenced sample consisted of PBMCs or T cells enriched from blood (not recorded which).

The CDR3 DNA sequence: TGCAGTGCTAGAGATGCGTACGAGCAGTACTTC. Amino acid sequence: CSARDAYEQYF. The chain has TRBV20-1 and TRBJ2-7, with D unclear. Per germline, CDR1 DFQATT and CDR2 SNEGSKA (reference sequence). Trimming left V 0 bases short and J 4 bases short, with 4 bases between. CDR3 length equals 11 residues.